This T cell receptor (beta chain) appears in the sequencing data of a study of blood T cell repertoires in COVID-19. Study in general: Samples taken during acute and convalescent COVID-19 were collected in the United States, Italy and Spain.

Cohort placement rested on clinical history that participants reported themselves. Cohort 3 recovery required two negative PCRs, clearance, or symptom resolution. Per the authors' pipeline: By means of reference gene primer amplification, nucleated cell counts were estimated. Libraries were prepared by immunoSEQ multiplex PCR; TCRdb keeps only in-frame clonotypes and omits some of them. V, J and clone size are taken as reported in that table, and D and trimming were inferred from the DNA itself. This sample carries under 200,000 clones, around 80% of them seen once, and the ten largest clones take around 13%. Sequenced: PBMCs or T cells enriched from blood (not recorded which). The sequence was collected from a woman aged 55 to 70 who had recovered from COVID-19.

The CDR3 DNA reads TGCGCCAGCAGCTTGGGACAGGGAAAGGATGGTTTCTTT. It specifies CASSLGQGKDGFF. The chain combines TRBV5-1 with TRBJ1-1; 7 nucleotides line up with TRBD1. The germline V gene has CDR1 SGHRS and CDR2 YFSETQ. V lost 0 bases and J lost 13; bases outside the gene matches: 9. The CDR3 extends over 13 amino acids.